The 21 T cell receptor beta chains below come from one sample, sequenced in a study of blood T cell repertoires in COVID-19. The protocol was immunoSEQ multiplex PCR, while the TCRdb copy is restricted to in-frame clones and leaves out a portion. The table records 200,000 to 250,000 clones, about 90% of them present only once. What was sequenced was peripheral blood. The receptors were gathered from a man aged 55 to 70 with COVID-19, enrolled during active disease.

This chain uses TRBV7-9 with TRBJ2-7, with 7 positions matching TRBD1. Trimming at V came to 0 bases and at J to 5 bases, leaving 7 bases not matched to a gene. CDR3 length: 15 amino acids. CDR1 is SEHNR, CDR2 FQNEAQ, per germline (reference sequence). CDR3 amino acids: CASSLARRQGNEQYF. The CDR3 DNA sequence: TGTGCCAGCAGCTTAGCGAGGAGACAGGGTAACGAGCAGTACTTC.

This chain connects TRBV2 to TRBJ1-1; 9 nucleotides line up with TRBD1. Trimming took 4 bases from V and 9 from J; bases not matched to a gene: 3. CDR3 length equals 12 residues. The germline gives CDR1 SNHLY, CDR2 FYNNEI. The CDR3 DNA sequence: TGTGCCAGCAGTGGGGACAGGGTGAAAGCTTTCTTT. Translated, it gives CASSGDRVKAFF.

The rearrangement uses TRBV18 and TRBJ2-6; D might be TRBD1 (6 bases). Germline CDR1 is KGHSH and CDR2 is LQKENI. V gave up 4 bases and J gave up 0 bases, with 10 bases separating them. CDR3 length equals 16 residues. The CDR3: CASSRAGASGANVLTF. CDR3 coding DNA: TGTGCCAGCTCACGGGCAGGGGCCTCTGGGGCCAACGTCCTGACTTTC.

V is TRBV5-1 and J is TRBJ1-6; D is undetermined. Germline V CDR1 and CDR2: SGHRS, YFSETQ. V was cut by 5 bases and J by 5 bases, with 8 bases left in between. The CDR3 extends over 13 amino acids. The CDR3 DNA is TGCGCCAGCAGACGGGTAAATAATTCACCCCTCCACTTT. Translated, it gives CASRRVNNSPLHF.

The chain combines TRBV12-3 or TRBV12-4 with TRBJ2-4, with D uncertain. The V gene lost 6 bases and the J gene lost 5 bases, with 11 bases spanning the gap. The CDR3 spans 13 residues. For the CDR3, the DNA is TGTGCCAGCAGCCCCGACTCGGAAAACATTCAGTACTTC. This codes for CASSPDSENIQYF.

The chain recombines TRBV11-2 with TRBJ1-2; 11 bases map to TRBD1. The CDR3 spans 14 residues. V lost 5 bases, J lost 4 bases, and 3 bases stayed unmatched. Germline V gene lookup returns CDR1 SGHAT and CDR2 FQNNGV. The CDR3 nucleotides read TGTGCCAGCAGCCTAGGGACAGGGGGCTATGGCTACACCTTC. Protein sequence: CASSLGTGGYGYTF.

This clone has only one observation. Written as DNA, the CDR3 is TGTGCCAGCAGTTACCGGACTAGCGGTTACAATGAGCAGTTCTTC. Protein: CASSYRTSGYNEQFF. The V gene is TRBV6-2 or TRBV6-3, the J gene TRBJ2-1; TRBD2 agrees at 10 bases. The CDR3 has 15 residues. CDR1 is MNHEY and CDR2 is SVGEGT in the germline V gene. V was pared by 2 bases and J by 4 bases, with 2 bases of the junction left unmatched.

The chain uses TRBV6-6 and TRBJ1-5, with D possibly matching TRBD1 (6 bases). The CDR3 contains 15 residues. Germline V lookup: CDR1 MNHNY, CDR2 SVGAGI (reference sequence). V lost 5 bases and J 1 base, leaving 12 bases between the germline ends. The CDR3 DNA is TGTGCCAGCAGTCTGGTAGGGGGAAGCAATCAGCCCCAGCATTTT. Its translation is CASSLVGGSNQPQHF.

Here the CDR3 DNA reads TGCGCCAGCAGCCCGGGGGACAGTCTGAACACTGAAGCTTTCTTT. Its translation: CASSPGDSLNTEAFF. The chain has TRBV5-1 and TRBJ1-1; 7 bases are shared with TRBD1. In germline, CDR1 is SGHRS, CDR2 YFSETQ. V lost 4 bases, J lost 0 bases, and 6 bases stayed unmatched. This CDR3 is built from 15 residues.

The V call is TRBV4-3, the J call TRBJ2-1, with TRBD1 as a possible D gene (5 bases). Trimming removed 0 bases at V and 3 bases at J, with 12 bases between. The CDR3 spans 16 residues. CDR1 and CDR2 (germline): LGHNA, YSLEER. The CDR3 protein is CASSQDGADIYNEQFF. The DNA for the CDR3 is TGCGCCAGCAGCCAAGATGGGGCGGATATCTACAATGAGCAGTTCTTC.

CDR3 region: CASSLTGGSLASPLHF. The CDR3 DNA is TGTGCCAGCAGCTTAACGGGCGGGTCGCTGGCTTCACCCCTCCACTTT. The V call is TRBV7-3, the J call TRBJ1-6; D unclear. From germline, CDR1 is SGHTA and CDR2 FQGTGA. Trimming took 0 bases from V and 9 from J, leaving 15 bases between them. There are 16 residues in the CDR3. Complete variable domain (other parts from reference TRBV7-3 and TRBJ1-6): GAGVSQTPSNKVTEKGKYVELRCDPISGHTALYWYRQSLGQGPEFLIYFQGTGAADDSGLPNDRFFAVRPEGSVSTLKIQRTERGDSAVYLCASSLTGGSLASPLHFGNGTRLTVT.

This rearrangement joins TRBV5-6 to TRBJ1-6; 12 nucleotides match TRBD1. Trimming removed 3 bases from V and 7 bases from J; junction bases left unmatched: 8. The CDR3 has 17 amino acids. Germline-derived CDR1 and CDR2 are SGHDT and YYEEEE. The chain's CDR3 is CASSSRDRGLLNSPLHF. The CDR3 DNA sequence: TGTGCCAGCAGCTCGCGGGACAGGGGGCTACTAAATTCACCCCTCCACTTT.

CDR3 sequence: CASSGDTSYNEQFF. DNA of the CDR3: TGTGCCAGCAGTGGGGACACGTCCTACAATGAGCAGTTCTTC. The V call is TRBV2, the J call TRBJ2-1, with D perhaps matching TRBD1 (6 bases). This CDR3 comprises 14 residues. The V gene's germline CDR1 is SNHLY and CDR2 FYNNEI. Trimming shortened V by 4 bases and J by 1 base, and 8 bases separated the two germline ends. The complete variable domain, with remaining parts taken from reference TRBV2 and TRBJ2-1, reads EPEVTQTPSHQVTQMGQEVILRCVPISNHLYFYWYRQILGQKVEFLVSFYNNEISEKSEIFDDQFSVERPDGSNFTLKIRSTKLEDSAMYFCASSGDTSYNEQFFGPGTRLTVL.

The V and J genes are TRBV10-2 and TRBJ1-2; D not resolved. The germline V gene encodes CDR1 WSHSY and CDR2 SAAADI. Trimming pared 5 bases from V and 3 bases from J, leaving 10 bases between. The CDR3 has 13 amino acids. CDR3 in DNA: TGCGCCAGCAGTCGTTCACACGACTATGGCTACACCTTC. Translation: CASSRSHDYGYTF.

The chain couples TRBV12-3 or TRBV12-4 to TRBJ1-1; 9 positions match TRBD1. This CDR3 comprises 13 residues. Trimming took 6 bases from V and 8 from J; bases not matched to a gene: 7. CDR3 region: CASSPRTGVEAFF. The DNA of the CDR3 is TGTGCCAGCAGCCCCAGGACAGGGGTAGAAGCTTTCTTT.

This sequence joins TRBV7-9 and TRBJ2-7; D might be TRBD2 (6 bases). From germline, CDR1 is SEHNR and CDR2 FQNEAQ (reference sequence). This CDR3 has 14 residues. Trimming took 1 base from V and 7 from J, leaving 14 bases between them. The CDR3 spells CASSLGGGKSEQYF. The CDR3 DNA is TGTGCCAGCAGCTTAGGTGGCGGGAAGTCTGAGCAGTACTTC.

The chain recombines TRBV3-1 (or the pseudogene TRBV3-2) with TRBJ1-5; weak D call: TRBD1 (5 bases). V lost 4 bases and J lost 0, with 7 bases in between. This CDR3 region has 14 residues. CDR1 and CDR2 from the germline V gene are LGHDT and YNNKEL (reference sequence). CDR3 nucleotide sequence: TGTGCCAGCAGCCGACAGTTTAGCAATCAGCCCCAGCATTTT. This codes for CASSRQFSNQPQHF.

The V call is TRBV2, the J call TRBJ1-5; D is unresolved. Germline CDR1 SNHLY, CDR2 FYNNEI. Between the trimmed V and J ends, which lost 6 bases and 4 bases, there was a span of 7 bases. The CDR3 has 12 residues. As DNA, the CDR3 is TGTGCCAGCAGGGAGACTAATCAGCCCCAGCATTTT. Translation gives CASRETNQPQHF.

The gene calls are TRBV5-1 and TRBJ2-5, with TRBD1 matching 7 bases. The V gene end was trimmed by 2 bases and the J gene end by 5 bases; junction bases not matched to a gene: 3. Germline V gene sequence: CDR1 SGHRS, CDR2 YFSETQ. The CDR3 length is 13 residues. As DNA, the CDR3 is TGCGCCAGCAGCTTAGAGGGGGCCGAGACCCAGTACTTC. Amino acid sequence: CASSLEGAETQYF. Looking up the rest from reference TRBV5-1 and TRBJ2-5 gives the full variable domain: KAGVTQTPRYLIKTRGQQVTLSCSPISGHRSVSWYQQTPGQGLQFLFEYFSETQRNKGNFPGRFSGRQFSNSRSEMNVSTLELGDSALYLCASSLEGAETQYFGPGTRLLVL.

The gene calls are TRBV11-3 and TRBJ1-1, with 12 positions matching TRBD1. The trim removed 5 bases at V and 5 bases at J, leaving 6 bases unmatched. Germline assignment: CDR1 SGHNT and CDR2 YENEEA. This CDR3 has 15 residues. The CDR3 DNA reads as TGTGCCAGCAGCCGTAAGGGACAGGGGGCGACTGAAGCTTTCTTT. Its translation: CASSRKGQGATEAFF.

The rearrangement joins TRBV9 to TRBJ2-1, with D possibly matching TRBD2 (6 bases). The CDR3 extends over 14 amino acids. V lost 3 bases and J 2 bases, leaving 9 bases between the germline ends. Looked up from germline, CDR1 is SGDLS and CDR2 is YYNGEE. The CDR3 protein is CASSGSGTYNEQFF. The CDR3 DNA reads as TGTGCCAGCAGCGGTAGCGGCACCTACAATGAGCAGTTCTTC.